Detailed here is one T cell receptor (beta chain). The antigen this receptor binds is unknown. No qualities accompany the bases; no much larger clone lies one base away. TCRbeta CDR3 regions were amplified from genomic DNA by means of the immunoSEQ Assay, a bias-controlled multiplex PCR. In the authors' own workflow: The number of nucleated cells in each sample was estimated by amplification of reference gene primers within the assay. To quantify the absolute abundance of each unique TCRbeta CDR3 rearrangement, sequence reads were collapsed and filtered. For each sample, productive Simpson clonality was calculated as the square root of Simpson's diversity index over productive rearrangements. TCRdb carries this immuneACCESS record with in-frame sequences only. Its versions omit some clonotypes, under half of them owing to an unresolved V gene in the studies checked, with the rest unexplained. V, J and clone size were drawn from that table, and D and trimming were deduced from the DNA. In this sample the table shows under 200,000 clones, around 79% of which occur a single time. 9.5% to 12% of the sample is held by the ten biggest clonotypes.

Enrolling through a virtual design, the prospective study's participants ranged in age from roughly 18 to 89 years and lived across 20 to 30 United States geographic areas. To assign participants to cohorts, the prospective study relied on clinical history that participants themselves reported in a screening survey and a study questionnaire. ImmuneRACE Cohort 3 recovered participants were defined by two consecutive negative NP/OP PCR tests, healthcare professional clearance, or symptom resolution. Mobile phlebotomists in the prospective study collected whole blood, serum and a nasopharyngeal or oropharyngeal swab from every participant. Prospective study participants could optionally give additional blood draws and questionnaires over an approximately two-month period. Before DNA extraction, prospective study blood samples were shipped either frozen or at room temperature. This specimen belongs to a study of blood T cell repertoires in COVID-19 (dated by TCRdb to 2018 to 2020). General notes on the study: The collaborator samples originated in the United States, Italy and Spain and spanned the acute and convalescent phases of COVID-19. The prospective study material was composed of cDNA or gDNA derived from T cells, B-cell-depleted T cells, or PBMCs. The dataset comprised deeply sampled blood TCRbeta repertoires from subjects exposed to, actively infected with, or recovered from COVID-19. The repertoires were released in a freely available public database intended as a resource for research on the immune response to SARS-CoV-2. Samples were obtained from the ongoing ImmuneRACE study (first 160 participants) and from about 1,300 subjects provided by 6 global collaborators. Sample metadata almost always included a de-identified subject ID, COVID-19 status, age in years and sex. Where available, HLA class I and class II types were obtained from metadata supplied by the sample provider rather than from assay-based typing. Results the study describes overall, beyond this receptor: The quantity of clinical and demographic metadata differed by source and by participant and was supplied without curation.

The CDR3 has 15 amino acids, counting the end cysteine and phenylalanine. The retained sequence is limited to the CDR3, 45 bases, with the frame set at the first base. The chain joins TRBV21-1 to TRBJ1-5. TRBV21-1 counts as a pseudogene. Input material: PBMCs or T cells enriched from blood (not recorded which). This receptor was obtained from a man aged 45-65 years who had recovered from COVID-19. The CDR3 in this case is CASTTADSSNQPQHF. The DNA sequence is given as TGTGCCAGCACTACCGCTGATTCCTCCAATCAGCCCCAGCATTTT.